This is a list of T cell receptor beta chains from one sample in a study of PD-1 blockade in mismatch repair-deficient tumors. Using immunoSEQ multiplex PCR, the repertoire was profiled, and TCRdb retains in-frame clones only, with some absent. The data contain roughly 120,000 clones, 88% of them singletons. The sample in question was peripheral blood, obtained about 17 months after starting pembrolizumab. Receptor source: an adult with mismatch repair-deficient cancer. Each CDR3 is given with its conserved first and last residue. D genes are given only for firm matches. Some rows mark clone size as missing; the rest say once, few, many or name a class of expanded clone.

J | D | size | V | CDR3 | DNA
TRBJ2-5 | NA | NA | TRBV27 | CASSRTHQETQYF | TGTGCCAGCAGTCGGACCCATCAAGAGACCCAGTACTTC
TRBJ2-7 | TRBD1 | once | TRBV27 | CASSDSGTGAFYEQYF | TGTGCCAGCAGTGACTCTGGGACAGGTGCGTTCTACGAGCAGTACTTC
TRBJ2-3 | NA | NA | TRBV4-2 | CASSQEIFDGRGTDTQYF | TGTGCCAGCAGCCAAGAAATATTCGACGGCAGGGGCACAGATACGCAGTATTTT
TRBJ2-1 | NA | NA | TRBV7-9 | CASSRDHYNEQFF | TGTGCCAGCAGCCGGGACCACTACAATGAGCAGTTCTTC
TRBJ2-3 | TRBD1 | NA | TRBV28 | CASSLSVRGLTDTQYF | TGTGCCAGCAGTTTATCGGTCAGGGGGCTTACAGATACGCAGTATTTT
TRBJ2-4 | TRBD1 | once | TRBV19 | CASSLRTGRTINIQYF | TGTGCCAGTAGTCTACGGACAGGGCGAACCATAAACATTCAGTACTTC
TRBJ2-7 | NA | NA | TRBV19 | CASSIVVSWDEQYF | TGTGCCAGTAGTATAGTCGTAAGCTGGGACGAGCAGTACTTC
TRBJ2-7 | TRBD2 | NA | TRBV27 | CASSVLGLAGVYEQYF | TGTGCCAGCAGTGTACTCGGACTAGCGGGAGTCTACGAGCAGTACTTC
TRBJ1-5 | NA | NA | TRBV5-4 | CASSFWVGSNQPQHF | TGTGCCAGCAGCTTTTGGGTGGGTAGCAATCAGCCCCAGCATTTT
TRBJ2-7 | TRBD2 | NA | TRBV4-1 | CASSEGTSVDYEQYF | TGCGCCAGCAGCGAAGGGACTAGCGTAGACTACGAGCAGTACTTC
TRBJ2-1 | NA | NA | TRBV19 | CASSQGIGEGYNEQFF | TGTGCCAGTAGTCAAGGAATCGGGGAAGGCTACAATGAGCAGTTCTTC
TRBJ2-3 | NA | NA | TRBV19 | CASSANRDTQYF | TGTGCCAGTAGTGCGAATCGGGATACGCAGTATTTT
TRBJ2-5 | NA | NA | TRBV28 | CASSSDSPRWAQYF | TGTGCCAGCAGTTCAGACAGCCCTCGTTGGGCCCAGTACTTC
TRBJ2-7 | NA | NA | TRBV6-1 | CASSEGEGASYEQYF | TGTGCCAGCAGTGAAGGCGAAGGGGCCTCCTACGAGCAGTACTTC
TRBJ2-5 | NA | NA | TRBV5-1 | CASSFRAAGPQETQYF | TGCGCCAGCAGCTTCAGGGCGGCAGGGCCCCAAGAGACCCAGTACTTC
TRBJ2-7 | TRBD2 | NA | TRBV6-5 | CASSTGTNPYEQYF | TGTGCCAGCTCTACCGGGACTAACCCCTACGAGCAGTACTTC
TRBJ2-1 | TRBD2 | NA | TRBV6-5 | CASSYLAGLNEQFF | TGTGCCAGCAGTTATTTAGCGGGGCTCAATGAGCAGTTCTTC
TRBJ2-7 | NA | NA | TRBV5-6 | CASSLERASPALSSYEQYF | TGTGCCAGCAGCTTGGAAAGGGCTAGCCCGGCGCTCAGCTCCTACGAGCAGTACTTC
TRBJ2-1 | TRBD2 | NA | TRBV2 | CASRRGGPGYYNEQFF | TGTGCCAGCAGGCGGGGGGGGCCGGGATACTACAATGAGCAGTTCTTC
TRBJ2-2 | TRBD2 | NA | TRBV9 | CASSVGTSRSDTGELFF | TGTGCCAGCAGCGTAGGGACTAGCAGGTCGGACACCGGGGAGCTGTTTTTT
TRBJ1-2 | NA | NA | TRBV6-1 | CASSRLTALNYGYTF | TGTGCCAGCAGTAGATTGACAGCCCTTAACTATGGCTACACCTTC
TRBJ2-7 | TRBD1 | NA | TRBV9 | CASSPGQGPYEQYF | TGTGCCAGCAGCCCGGGACAGGGGCCCTACGAGCAGTACTTC
TRBJ2-7 | NA | NA | TRBV19 | CASSIALGHSYEQYF | TGTGCCAGTAGTATAGCCCTGGGACACTCCTACGAGCAGTACTTC
TRBJ1-3 | NA | NA | TRBV5-1 | CASSLEGSGNTIYF | TGCGCCAGCAGCTTGGAAGGCTCTGGAAACACCATATATTTT
TRBJ1-5 | NA | NA | TRBV2 | CASSDAAGYNQPQHF | TGTGCCAGCAGTGATGCCGCAGGGTACAATCAGCCCCAGCATTTT
TRBJ2-2 | NA | NA | TRBV4-3 | CASSQGVAGELFF | TGCGCCAGCAGCCAAGGGGTAGCCGGGGAGCTGTTTTTT
TRBJ1-2 | TRBD1 | NA | TRBV7-2 | CASSLTPGTGYGNYGYTF | TGTGCCAGCAGCCTAACCCCAGGGACAGGGTACGGGAACTATGGCTACACCTTC
TRBJ2-7 | NA | NA | TRBV5-4 | CASSLGLDAYEQYF | TGTGCCAGCAGCTTGGGGCTAGATGCCTACGAGCAGTACTTC
TRBJ1-1 | NA | NA | TRBV6-5 | CASSYLGTLTEAFF | TGTGCCAGCAGTTACTTAGGGACACTCACTGAAGCTTTCTTT
TRBJ1-1 | NA | NA | TRBV28 | CASSLPDGGPNTEAFF | TGTGCCAGCAGCTTACCCGACGGGGGCCCGAACACTGAAGCTTTCTTT
TRBJ2-1 | NA | NA | TRBV7-3 | CASSHRGGSEQFF | TGTGCCAGCAGCCACAGGGGGGGTTCGGAGCAGTTCTTC
TRBJ2-3 | TRBD2 | NA | TRBV4-3 | CASSRRAGDTDTQYF | TGCGCCAGCAGCCGCCGAGCGGGAGACACAGATACGCAGTATTTT
TRBJ1-2 | NA | NA | TRBV5-6 | CASSVSLSYGYTF | TGTGCCAGCAGTGTCTCGCTCTCCTATGGCTACACCTTC
TRBJ2-7 | TRBD2 | NA | TRBV5-1 | CASSFTYAKLAGDTYEQYF | TGCGCCAGCAGCTTTACTTACGCTAAGCTAGCGGGGGACACCTACGAGCAGTACTTC
TRBJ1-4 | NA | NA | TRBV5-1 | CASSLLATNEKLFF | TGCGCCAGCAGCTTACTTGCAACTAATGAAAAACTGTTTTTT